These 28 T cell receptor beta chains were all obtained from the same sample, sequenced in a study of cytomegalovirus exposure and HLA in healthy donors. PCR involved 60 Vbeta and 13 Jbeta primers. Assay used: immunoSEQ multiplex PCR; TCRdb lists only in-frame clones, some missing. The sample has some 80,000 clones, more than 75% seen once. Source material: PBMCs. These receptors originate from a man in his forties in good health and CMV-seronegative.

This rearrangement joins TRBV19 to TRBJ1-5, with D perhaps matching TRBD1 (5 bases). Germline V lookup: CDR1 LNHDA, CDR2 SQIVND (reference sequence). Deletions cut 3 bases from V and 4 bases from J, with 19 bases between. The CDR3 consists of 17 residues. The CDR3 reads CASSILDTRSRNQPQHF. In nucleotides, the CDR3 is TGTGCCAGTAGTATCCTGGACACCCGTTCCCGTAATCAGCCCCAGCATTTT.

This chain uses TRBV6-5 with TRBJ2-7; 8 nucleotides agree with TRBD1. The V gene end was trimmed by 2 bases and the J gene end by 6 bases; junction bases not matched to a gene: 6. The germline V gene has CDR1 MNHEY and CDR2 SVGAGI. The CDR3 covers 14 residues. The CDR3 sequence: CASSYGWTGCEQYF. The DNA for the CDR3 is TGTGCCAGCAGTTACGGATGGACAGGGTGCGAGCAGTACTTC.

This clone was detected once. V is TRBV4-1 and J is TRBJ2-3; weak D call: TRBD1 (5 bases). There are 15 residues in the CDR3. V shed 5 bases and J shed 1 base, with 13 bases lying between them. Germline V gene data show CDR1 as MGHRA and CDR2 as YSYEKL. The CDR3 coding sequence is TGCGCCAGCAGCGGCAGAGCCAGGGGCACAGATACGCAGTATTTT. This sequence encodes CASSGRARGTDTQYF.

The chain couples TRBV4-1 to TRBJ1-5, with a weak D call TRBD1 (5 bases). Trimming shortened V by 0 bases and J by 7 bases, and 10 bases separated the two germline ends. Germline V CDR1 and CDR2: MGHRA, YSYEKL. CDR3 length equals 14 residues. This CDR3 reads CASSQDGGGQPQHF. CDR3 sequence (DNA): TGCGCCAGCAGCCAAGATGGGGGGGGGCAGCCCCAGCATTTT.

The V gene is TRBV6-6, the J gene TRBJ2-5; TRBD2 might be the D (6 bases). The length of the CDR3 is 13 residues. Trimming stripped 6 bases from V and 5 bases from J, with 13 bases between. Germline V gene data show CDR1 as MNHNY and CDR2 as SVGAGI (reference sequence). The CDR3: CASRTSDTETQYF. CDR3 in DNA: TGTGCCAGCAGGACTAGTGATACGGAGACCCAGTACTTC.

This chain links TRBV9 with TRBJ1-2; 8 bases agree with TRBD1. Trimming at V came to 4 bases and at J to 4 bases, leaving 9 bases not matched to a gene. This CDR3 comprises 15 residues. Germline V lookup: CDR1 SGDLS, CDR2 YYNGEE. This CDR3 reads CASSPDRGGPYGYTF. The CDR3 DNA reads as TGTGCCAGCAGCCCCGACAGGGGCGGCCCCTATGGCTACACCTTC.

V usage is TRBV5-1 and J usage is TRBJ2-7; TRBD2 is a possible D gene (6 bases). This CDR3 comprises 15 residues. The V gene lost 0 bases and the J gene lost 0 bases, with 10 bases spanning the gap. Germline V gene lookup returns CDR1 SGHRS and CDR2 YFSETQ. CDR3 residues: CASSLVSRDSYEQYF. The CDR3 nucleotides read TGCGCCAGCAGCTTGGTCTCGCGGGACTCCTACGAGCAGTACTTC.

The rearrangement links TRBV7-2 to TRBJ2-1; a possible D gene is TRBD2 (5 bases). Trimming removed 2 bases from V and 4 bases from J, with 12 bases in between. In germline, CDR1 is SGHTA, CDR2 FQGNSA. CDR3 length: 15 residues. CDR3: CASSLYPGGYNEQFF. The CDR3, as DNA: TGTGCCAGCAGCTTATATCCAGGAGGATACAATGAGCAGTTCTTC.

J is TRBJ1-6 and V is TRBV9; D unclear. Trimming left V 3 bases short and J 0 bases short, with 7 bases between. The CDR3 runs to 15 residues. Per the germline V gene, CDR1 is SGDLS and CDR2 is YYNGEE. The CDR3 DNA reads as TGTGCCAGCAGCGCACAGAGCTCCTATAATTCACCCCTCCACTTT. It translates to CASSAQSSYNSPLHF. The whole variable domain, remainder taken from reference TRBV9 and TRBJ1-6, is DSGVTQTPKHLITATGQRVTLRCSPRSGDLSVYWYQQSLDQGLQFLIQYYNGEERAKGNILERFSAQQFPDLHSELNLSSLELGDSALYFCASSAQSSYNSPLHFGNGTRLTVT.

The chain carries TRBV2 and TRBJ2-7; 7 bases match TRBD1. Germline CDR1 is SNHLY and CDR2 is FYNNEI. The V segment lost 6 bases and the J segment 3 bases; nucleotides outside the gene matches: 11. The CDR3 is 15 residues long. The CDR3 loop is CASSISPGQYYEQYF. In DNA, the CDR3 is TGTGCCAGCAGCATTTCACCGGGACAGTACTACGAGCAGTACTTC. Combining the CDR3 with reference TRBV2 and TRBJ2-7 gives the whole variable domain EPEVTQTPSHQVTQMGQEVILRCVPISNHLYFYWYRQILGQKVEFLVSFYNNEISEKSEIFDDQFSVERPDGSNFTLKIRSTKLEDSAMYFCASSISPGQYYEQYFGPGTRLTVT.

CDR3 protein: CATSNRQARLPFF. In DNA form, the CDR3 reads TGTGCCACCAGCAATAGACAGGCCCGCTTGCCGTTCTTC. The rearrangement uses TRBV15 and TRBJ2-1, with a tentative D call TRBD1 (6 bases). Trimming pared 4 bases from V and 15 bases from J, leaving 19 bases between. Germline loops: CDR1 LNHNV, CDR2 YYDKDF (reference sequence). The CDR3 sequence is 13 residues long.

This clone was counted between two and nine times. V is TRBV20-1 and J is TRBJ2-7; D is unclear. Germline V gene data show CDR1 as DFQATT and CDR2 as SNEGSKA (reference sequence). Trimming took off 1 base at V and 3 bases at J, with 4 bases between the two ends. The CDR3 runs to 11 residues. CDR3 in DNA: TGCAGTGCTAGAGCAGGCTACGAGCAGTACTTC. Its translation: CSARAGYEQYF.

The CDR3 loop reads CASSEGRAAFF. The CDR3 region has the DNA TGTGCCAGCAGTGAGGGCAGGGCGGCTTTCTTT. The chain couples TRBV2 to TRBJ1-1, with TRBD1 as a possible D gene (5 bases). Trimming removed 3 bases at V and 11 bases at J, with 10 bases between. The CDR3 sequence is 11 residues long. Germline V gives CDR1 SNHLY, CDR2 FYNNEI.

A note on this clone: One end of the junction does not line up with germline, which may come from a read error. This sequence joins TRBV7-2 and TRBJ1-5, with 10 bases fitting TRBD1. This CDR3 comprises 15 residues. Germline assignment: CDR1 SGHTA and CDR2 FQGNSA. The CDR3 loop is CASSYRDRGAQPRHF. The CDR3 nucleotides are TGTGCCAGCAGCTACCGGGACAGGGGAGCTCAGCCCCGGCATTTT.

The genes are TRBV7-8 and TRBJ2-1; D is possibly TRBD2 (5 bases). V was shortened by 4 bases and J by 6 bases, with 7 bases between the two germline ends. The CDR3 sequence is 12 residues long. The germline gives CDR1 SGHVS, CDR2 FQNEAQ. The CDR3 bases are TGTGCCAGCAGCTCAGAGGGCAATGAGCAGTTCTTC. As protein: CASSSEGNEQFF.

On this clone itself: The germline gene is not matched at one end of the junction; a read error may be the cause. The rearrangement joins TRBV6-1 to TRBJ2-1; TRBD1 aligns across 7 bases. This CDR3 comprises 13 residues. Germline V gene sequence: CDR1 MNHNS, CDR2 SASEGT. CDR3 region: CASSGQVYNEQLF. In nucleotides, the CDR3 is TGTGCCAGCAGCGGACAGGTATACAATGAGCAGCTCTTC.

This clone was found once. The chain couples TRBV29-1 to TRBJ2-1; no firm D call. The V gene's germline CDR1 is SQVTM and CDR2 ANQGSEA. The CDR3 totals 13 residues. V gave up 3 bases and J gave up 7 bases, with 13 bases separating them. The CDR3 sequence: CSVEPALKNEQFF. As DNA, the CDR3 is TGCAGCGTTGAGCCCGCACTCAAAAATGAGCAGTTCTTC.

This clone was counted a few times. The chain uses TRBV6-1 and TRBJ2-7; 9 nucleotides line up with TRBD1. Germline V CDR1 and CDR2: MNHNS, SASEGT. V shed 8 bases, J shed 4 bases, and the junction held 6 bases outside the gene matches. CDR3 size: 13 residues. CDR3 bases: TGTGCCAGCGGGGGACAGGGTTTATACGAGCAGTACTTC. Its translation is CASGGQGLYEQYF.

This clone was counted a few times. The V gene is TRBV19, the J gene TRBJ2-3, with 14 nucleotides matching TRBD2. The CDR3 covers 22 residues. Losses at the gene ends were 5 bases for V and 2 bases for J; bases not matched to a gene: 21. The germline CDR1 and CDR2 sequences are LNHDA and SQIVND (reference sequence). The CDR3 DNA sequence: TGTGCCAGTAGTCCCCCCGATTACGGACTAGCGGGGGGCGACACTCCCACAGATACGCAGTATTTT. Translated, it gives CASSPPDYGLAGGDTPTDTQYF.

CDR3 loop: CASSPHAYEQYF. The CDR3 coding sequence is TGTGCCAGCAGTCCCCACGCCTACGAGCAGTACTTC. The chain recombines TRBV6-6 with TRBJ2-5, with D unclear. The J call is doubtful: the DNA matches TRBJ2-7 better. The CDR3 is made up of 12 amino acids. The germline V gene has CDR1 MNHNY and CDR2 SVGAGI (reference sequence).

The CDR3 reads CASSVGWGLSEGYTF. The CDR3 bases are TGTGCCAGCAGCGTAGGATGGGGGCTATCGGAGGGCTACACCTTC. The genes are TRBV9 and TRBJ1-2; weak D call: TRBD1 (6 bases). The V end lost 0 bases, the J end lost 8 bases, and 17 bases lay between the germline ends. Germline CDR1 reads SGDLS; CDR2 reads YYNGEE. The CDR3 has 15 amino acids.

This clone is a singleton in its sample. The CDR3 coding sequence is TGTGCCAGCAGAGATCGCGGGGGCCCCACTGAAGCTTTCTTT. This gives the protein CASRDRGGPTEAFF. The chain carries TRBV11-2 and TRBJ1-1; maybe TRBD1 (6 bases). The CDR3 is made up of 14 amino acids. The V end lost 6 bases, the J end lost 4 bases, and 15 bases lay between the germline ends. Germline V gives CDR1 SGHAT, CDR2 FQNNGV.

The gene calls are TRBV27 and TRBJ2-5; 7 bases are a match to TRBD1. The DNA end lines up better with TRBJ2-7; the J call may be wrong. This CDR3 spans 14 amino acids. Germline V gives CDR1 MNHEY, CDR2 SMNVEV (reference sequence). The chain's CDR3 is CASKGGFMGYEQYF. The DNA for the CDR3 is TGTGCCAGCAAAGGGGGCTTTATGGGGTACGAGCAGTACTTC.

The CDR3 region has the DNA TGCGCCAGCAGCTTGGAGGGGTTTCAGCCCCAGCATTTT. It translates to CASSLEGFQPQHF. This chain links TRBV5-1 with TRBJ1-5; D may be TRBD1 (5 bases). The V gene lost 0 bases and the J gene lost 6 bases, with 7 bases spanning the gap. Per germline, CDR1 SGHRS and CDR2 YFSETQ. This CDR3 region has 13 residues.

The rearrangement links TRBV27 to TRBJ1-1; 7 nucleotides align to TRBD1. Trimming cost V 3 bases and J 13 bases; bases outside gene matches: 8. Germline values: CDR1 MNHEY, CDR2 SMNVEV (reference sequence). CDR3 length: 12 amino acids. DNA for the CDR3: TGTGCCAGCAGTTTTATGAGGGGGCAAGTTTTCTTT. It specifies CASSFMRGQVFF.

The chain recombines TRBV7-3 with TRBJ1-6; 7 bases agree with TRBD1. The V gene's germline CDR1 is SGHTA and CDR2 FQGTGA. The CDR3 runs to 14 residues. With 7 bases clipped from V and 7 bases from J, the junction kept 7 bases outside the gene matches. CDR3 in DNA: TGTGCCAGCAAGATCGGGACAGCGAATTCACCCCTCCACTTT. It translates to CASKIGTANSPLHF.

The chain has TRBV28 and TRBJ1-3, with no clear D. The CDR3 loop spans 17 amino acids. V lost 7 bases, J lost 1 base, and 20 bases lay in between. CDR1 is MDHEN, CDR2 SYDVKM, per germline. The CDR3 loop is CASTQWATTISGNTIYF. In DNA form, the CDR3 reads TGTGCCAGCACCCAATGGGCCACCACAATTTCTGGAAACACCATATATTTT.

This clone has only one observation. This chain uses TRBV9 with TRBJ1-2; D possibly corresponds to TRBD1 (5 bases). V dropped 3 bases and J dropped 2 bases, with 17 bases sitting between them. The length of the CDR3 is 16 residues. Germline V gene data show CDR1 as SGDLS and CDR2 as YYNGEE. The CDR3 loop is CASSAQSGMTNYGYTF. The CDR3 region has the DNA TGTGCCAGCAGCGCCCAATCAGGGATGACCAACTATGGCTACACCTTC.